What follows are 21 T cell receptor beta chains derived from one specimen sequenced in a study of beta chain features in type 1 diabetes. General study points: Shorter TCRB CDR3s, moderately but significantly so, were found in Type 1 diabetes patients in all four CD4+ subsets.

Every bit of the isolated RNA underwent reverse transcription, so sequencing read expressed TCRB transcripts. Measured with immunoSEQ multiplex PCR; TCRdb has only the in-frame clones, and not every one. There are about 650,000 clones in the sample; 12% occur only once, and roughly 0.12% lies in the top ten. These TCRs' antigens remain unknown. The source material was naive CD4+ T cells from blood. Receptor source: a man aged 25-40 years with type 1 diabetes.

This clone was picked up a small number of times. The chain uses TRBV6-5 and TRBJ2-7; 9 positions agree with TRBD1. CDR1 and CDR2 (germline): MNHEY, SVGAGI. With V trimmed by 2 bases and J by 3 bases, 5 bases remained unmatched. The CDR3 has 15 amino acids. This chain's CDR3 is CASSYGGTGYYEQYF. CDR3 nucleotide sequence: TGTGCCAGCAGTTACGGTGGGACAGGGTACTACGAGCAGTACTTC.

The chain joins TRBV28 to TRBJ1-2; D ambiguous. CDR1 is MDHEN and CDR2 is SYDVKM in the germline V gene. The CDR3 has 11 residues. Trimming took off 2 bases at V and 10 bases at J, with 8 bases between the two ends. This CDR3 reads CASSLKRTYTF. The DNA of the CDR3 is TGTGCCAGCAGTTTAAAGAGGACCTACACCTTC.

The gene calls are TRBV20-1 and TRBJ2-5; the match to TRBD2 covers 9 bases. V lost 6 bases to trimming and J lost 11 bases; unmatched junction nucleotides: 4. Per germline, CDR1 DFQATT and CDR2 SNEGSKA (reference sequence). This CDR3 region has 10 residues. The CDR3 reads CSANSGGQYF. The CDR3 DNA reads as TGCAGTGCAAATAGCGGGGGTCAGTACTTC.

The CDR3 region is CASSRTGETQYF. DNA of the CDR3: TGCGCCAGCAGCCGGACAGGGGAGACCCAGTACTTC. The rearrangement links TRBV5-1 to TRBJ2-5; 8 positions agree with TRBD1. Losses at the gene ends were 4 bases for V and 5 bases for J; bases not matched to a gene: 1. The CDR3 contains 12 residues. CDR1 and CDR2 (germline): SGHRS, YFSETQ.

The chain employs TRBV7-2 and TRBJ2-2; D tentatively fits TRBD1 or TRBD2 (6 bases each). Germline lookup yields CDR1 SGHTA and CDR2 FQGNSA. V shed 4 bases and J shed 3 bases, with 12 bases lying between them. There are 15 residues in the CDR3. This CDR3 reads CASSSARGHTGELFF. The CDR3 region has the DNA TGTGCCAGCAGCTCGGCACGGGGGCACACCGGGGAGCTGTTTTTT.

Concerning this clone: The junction and the germline gene differ at one end; a read error may be behind it. The chain uses TRBV5-6 and TRBJ1-2, with D unclear. Germline CDR1 reads SGHDT; CDR2 reads YYEEEE. The CDR3 length is 11 residues. The CDR3 region has the DNA TGTGCCAGCAGTTTGGGTGGCGGCTACACCTTC. This gives the protein CASSLGGGYTF.

The chain employs TRBV18 and TRBJ2-3; no firm D call. This CDR3 has 12 amino acids. V dropped 2 bases and J dropped 5 bases, with 5 bases sitting between them. CDR1 and CDR2 from the germline V gene are KGHSH and LQKENI. The chain's CDR3 is CASSPGKDTQYF. CDR3 nucleotide sequence: TGTGCCAGCTCACCAGGGAAAGATACGCAGTATTTT.

This clone has only a few counts. The sample contains more than one DNA sequence encoding this CDR3. The chain has TRBV7-2 and TRBJ2-5; 10 bases are shared with TRBD2. Germline trimming cut 5 bases from V and 5 bases from J; bases unmatched to any gene: 8. The germline V gene has CDR1 SGHTA and CDR2 FQGNSA. This CDR3 spans 15 amino acids. The DNA of the CDR3 is TGTGCCAGCAGCCTAAGCGGGGGGGCCAGGGAGACCCAGTACTTC. Translated: CASSLSGGARETQYF.

The sample holds a few counts of this clone. The V gene is TRBV14, the J gene TRBJ1-3, with D possibly matching TRBD1 (5 bases). The CDR3 has 15 amino acids. CDR1 and CDR2 (germline): SGHDN, FVKESK. The germline V and J ends were trimmed by 0 bases and 2 bases, with 8 bases remaining between them. CDR3 protein: CASSQEAGPGNTIYF. The CDR3 DNA reads TGTGCCAGCAGCCAAGAGGCAGGGCCTGGAAACACCATATATTTT. Filled out from reference TRBV14 and TRBJ1-3, the complete variable domain reads EAGVTQFPSHSVIEKGQTVTLRCDPISGHDNLYWYRRVMGKEIKFLLHFVKESKQDESGMPNNRFLAERTGGTYSTLKVQPAELEDSGVYFCASSQEAGPGNTIYFGEGSWLTVV.

The chain carries TRBV7-9 and TRBJ2-1, with D perhaps TRBD1 (7 bases). The germline gives CDR1 SEHNR, CDR2 FQNEAQ (reference sequence). V lost 1 base and J 7 bases, leaving 14 bases between the germline ends. The length of the CDR3 is 15 residues. Here the CDR3 DNA reads TGTGCCAGCAGCTTAGGTGGAGGGGGCCGGAATGAGCAGTTCTTC. It specifies CASSLGGGGRNEQFF.

This clone has more than one count but fewer than ten. J is TRBJ2-2 and V is TRBV7-2; D not certain. Germline CDR1 reads SGHTA; CDR2 reads FQGNSA. V lost 5 bases to trimming and J lost 5 bases, with 12 bases between them. The CDR3 covers 14 residues. Here the CDR3 reads CASSIPWETGELFF. The CDR3 region has the DNA TGTGCCAGCAGCATACCGTGGGAAACCGGGGAGCTGTTTTTT.

This clone was recorded a few times. V gene TRBV10-3 combines with J gene TRBJ2-7; 7 bases are a match to TRBD1. The CDR3 runs to 16 residues. The V gene's germline CDR1 is ENHRY and CDR2 SYGVKD. The J segment lost 1 base and the V segment lost 2 bases, leaving 8 bases of the junction unmatched. CDR3 coding DNA: TGTGCCATCAGTGAGCCGCCGGGACAGCTTTCCTACGAGCAGTACTTC. Amino acids: CAISEPPGQLSYEQYF.

The chain uses TRBV6-5 and TRBJ2-3; D call uncertain. The V end was cut by 0 bases, the J end by 4 bases, with 11 bases between. Germline assignment: CDR1 MNHEY and CDR2 SVGAGI. The CDR3 is made up of 15 amino acids. DNA of the CDR3: TGTGCCAGCAGTTACTCTGGTAGTTTGGCAGATACGCAGTATTTT. Protein sequence: CASSYSGSLADTQYF.

The CDR3 spells CASSYQGLGTEAFF. CDR3 nucleotide sequence: TGTGCCAGCAGTTACCAGGGGTTGGGCACTGAAGCTTTCTTT. The V gene is TRBV6-5, the J gene TRBJ1-1; maybe TRBD1 (6 bases). CDR1 and CDR2 (germline): MNHEY, SVGAGI. The CDR3 covers 14 residues. Trimming left V 2 bases short and J 4 bases short, with 11 bases between.

The rearrangement links TRBV7-8 to TRBJ1-5, with 8 bases lining up with TRBD1. The V and J ends lost 5 bases and 4 bases, in that order; junction bases with no gene match: 7. The CDR3 spans 15 residues. Germline CDR1 is SGHVS and CDR2 is FQNEAQ. The CDR3 coding sequence is TGTGCCAGCAGCACCACGACAGGGGATAATCAGCCCCAGCATTTT. Its translation is CASSTTTGDNQPQHF.

This clone was picked up a small number of times. At the DNA level, this CDR3 is encoded by other sequences in the same sample as well. This chain uses TRBV5-1 with TRBJ2-7; 9 bases map to TRBD1. V dropped 2 bases and J dropped 1; count of bases not matched to a gene: 1. Germline CDR1 SGHRS, CDR2 YFSETQ. This CDR3 spans 14 amino acids. Written as DNA, the CDR3 is TGCGCCAGCAGCTTAGGACAGGGGTCCTACGAGCAGTACTTC. It codes for CASSLGQGSYEQYF.

The chain recombines TRBV2 with TRBJ1-6; 8 positions match TRBD1. CDR3 length: 14 residues. Losses at the gene ends were 4 bases for V and 11 bases for J; bases not matched to a gene: 7. The V gene's germline CDR1 is SNHLY and CDR2 FYNNEI. The CDR3 coding sequence is TGTGCCAGCAGTGTTGGGACAGGTCTGACACCCCTCCACTTT. Amino acid sequence: CASSVGTGLTPLHF.

The table lists this clone with a few counts. The rearrangement links TRBV21-1 to TRBJ2-1; the D call in the table, TRBD2, was not verified against the DNA. TRBV21-1 is labeled a pseudogene. The CDR3 is made up of 14 amino acids. In DNA form, the CDR3 reads TGTGCCAGCAGCAAAGTTGACTCTCACAATGAGCAGTTCTTC. This sequence encodes CASSKVDSHNEQFF.

This clone appeared a few times. V is TRBV5-4 and J is TRBJ1-2, with D tentatively TRBD1 (6 bases). Trimming removed 3 bases from V and 4 bases from J, with 13 bases in between. The CDR3 has 14 amino acids. Per the germline V gene, CDR1 is SGHNT and CDR2 is YYREEE (reference sequence). The CDR3: CASSSPGVTYGYTF. The CDR3 region has the DNA TGTGCCAGCAGCTCCCCAGGGGTAACCTATGGCTACACCTTC.

On this clone: The sample carries other DNA sequences with the same CDR3. V is TRBV7-2 and J is TRBJ1-5; D is unclear. The ends were cut back, 3 bases at V and 0 bases at J, with 0 bases in the middle. The V gene's germline CDR1 is SGHTA and CDR2 FQGNSA. CDR3 length equals 12 residues. The CDR3 DNA sequence: TGTGCCAGCAGCTTTAGCAATCAGCCCCAGCATTTT. Amino acid sequence: CASSFSNQPQHF.

The chain employs TRBV5-1 and TRBJ2-5; 11 bases line up with TRBD2. The V and J ends lost 0 bases and 3 bases, in that order; junction bases with no gene match: 4. Germline CDR1 and CDR2: SGHRS and YFSETQ. The CDR3 length is 16 residues. This CDR3 reads CASSLGLAGGEETQYF. DNA for the CDR3: TGCGCCAGCAGCTTGGGGCTAGCGGGGGGCGAAGAGACCCAGTACTTC. Full variable domain (remainder filled in from reference TRBV5-1 and TRBJ2-5): KAGVTQTPRYLIKTRGQQVTLSCSPISGHRSVSWYQQTPGQGLQFLFEYFSETQRNKGNFPGRFSGRQFSNSRSEMNVSTLELGDSALYLCASSLGLAGGEETQYFGPGTRLLVL.